Listed here are 19 T cell receptor beta chains from one sample, sequenced in a study of blood T cell repertoires in COVID-19 (dated by TCRdb to 2018 to 2020). The method behind the library was the immunoSEQ multiplex PCR assay. The table was pulled from immuneACCESS by TCRdb, which kept in-frame rearrangements only. Such tables lose some clones; where checked, under half of the loss comes from unresolved V genes, and the rest has no known cause. The sample table contains some 140,000 clones; only one count was recorded for more than 70% of them. More than 1.3% of the sample is held by the ten biggest clonotypes. The specimen was peripheral blood. The origin of the receptors is a man in his sixties with acute or convalescent COVID-19.

This clone was counted a few times. The CDR3 nucleotides read TGCGCCAGCAGCTTGGTTTGGGGGACTAGCTACAATGAGCAGTTCTTC. This codes for CASSLVWGTSYNEQFF. The chain joins TRBV5-1 to TRBJ2-1; 8 positions agree with TRBD2. The junction had 5 bases not matched to a gene; V was cut back by 0 bases and J by 3 bases. From germline, CDR1 is SGHRS and CDR2 YFSETQ. This CDR3 region has 16 residues.

The chain employs TRBV30 and TRBJ1-2; possibly TRBD1 for D (5 bases). The germline CDR1 and CDR2 sequences are GTSNPN and SVGIG (reference sequence). The CDR3 extends over 14 amino acids. V was shortened by 0 bases and J by 1 base, with 9 bases between the two germline ends. The CDR3 bases are TGTGCCTGGAGTGTAGACAGATTTAACTATGGCTACACCTTC. This codes for CAWSVDRFNYGYTF.

This clone was observed once. The chain recombines TRBV19 with TRBJ2-5; TRBD1 matches at 7 bases. This CDR3 is built from 13 residues. The ends lost 2 bases at V and 4 bases at J; junction bases unmatched: 1. Germline V lookup: CDR1 LNHDA, CDR2 SQIVND (reference sequence). As DNA, the CDR3 is TGTGCCAGTAGTATAAACAGGGGAGAGACCCAGTACTTC. It yields the protein CASSINRGETQYF.

The V call is TRBV6-5, the J call TRBJ2-1, with a weak D call TRBD1 (6 bases). Germline V lookup: CDR1 MNHEY, CDR2 SVGAGI. CDR3 length: 15 residues. V lost 7 bases and J lost 5, with 18 bases in between. The DNA for the CDR3 is TGTGCCAGCACCCCACCACTAGGGGGACACAATGAGCAGTTCTTC. Translated, it gives CASTPPLGGHNEQFF.

The chain has TRBV5-1 and TRBJ1-1, with 7 bases matching TRBD1. The CDR3 runs to 13 residues. CDR1 and CDR2 from the germline V gene are SGHRS and YFSETQ. Losses at the gene ends were 4 bases for V and 6 bases for J; bases not matched to a gene: 6. CDR3 amino acids: CASSPHRGAEAFF. CDR3 bases: TGCGCCAGCAGCCCTCACAGGGGCGCTGAAGCTTTCTTT.

The rearrangement joins TRBV4-1 to TRBJ1-1, with D unresolved. The V end was cut by 4 bases, the J end by 3 bases, with 9 bases between. Germline assignment: CDR1 MGHRA and CDR2 YSYEKL. This CDR3 has 13 amino acids. CDR3 protein: CASSLREDTEAFF. CDR3 DNA: TGCGCCAGCAGCCTAAGGGAGGACACTGAAGCTTTCTTT.

The chain couples TRBV7-2 to TRBJ1-3, with no clear D. Between the trimmed V and J ends, which lost 8 bases and 2 bases, there was a span of 16 bases. CDR1 SGHTA and CDR2 FQGNSA come from the germline V gene. CDR3 length equals 15 residues. Here the CDR3 DNA reads TGTGCCAGCGGTGACGGACTCCACCCTGGAAACACCATATATTTT. This codes for CASGDGLHPGNTIYF.

The chain has TRBV5-1 and TRBJ2-1; no clear D. V was pared by 4 bases and J by 0 bases, with 17 bases between. This CDR3 is 17 amino acids long. CDR1 and CDR2 from the germline V gene are SGHRS and YFSETQ. DNA for the CDR3: TGCGCCAGCAGCACCCGACCCGCAGGAAGCTCCTACAATGAGCAGTTCTTC. Translating gives CASSTRPAGSSYNEQFF.

The chain joins TRBV4-1 to TRBJ2-7; D may be TRBD2 (5 bases). Germline CDR1 and CDR2: MGHRA and YSYEKL. This CDR3 region has 16 residues. The germline V and J ends were trimmed by 3 bases and 2 bases, with 17 bases remaining between them. CDR3 region: CASSHPFGNEPYEQYF. Here the CDR3 DNA reads TGCGCCAGCAGCCACCCGTTCGGGAATGAACCCTACGAGCAGTACTTC.

This sequence joins TRBV7-9 and TRBJ1-1, with D uncertain. Germline V CDR1 and CDR2: SEHNR, FQNEAQ (reference sequence). The CDR3 spans 11 residues. V shed 4 bases and J shed 10 bases, with 10 bases lying between them. CDR3 in DNA: TGTGCCAGCAGCTCGCGGGAGTTAGCTTTCTTT. Translating it yields CASSSRELAFF. The full variable domain, in which reference TRBV7-9 and TRBJ1-1 provide the parts outside the CDR3, is DTGVSQNPRHKITKRGQNVTFRCDPISEHNRLYWYRQTLGQGPEFLTYFQNEAQLEKSRLLSDRFSAERPKGSFSTLEIQRTEQGDSAMYLCASSSRELAFFGQGTRLTVV.

This sequence joins TRBV21-1 and TRBJ2-7; the table's D call, TRBD2, was not checked against the DNA. TRBV21-1 constitutes a pseudogene. This CDR3 is 17 amino acids long. CDR3 protein: CASSKVTSGRASWEQYF. The CDR3 region has the DNA TGTGCCAGCAGCAAAGTCACTAGCGGGAGGGCCTCCTGGGAGCAGTACTTC.

This clone was seen once. V gene TRBV10-3 combines with J gene TRBJ1-1; maybe TRBD1 (5 bases). This CDR3 contains 14 residues. V shed 10 bases and J shed 1 base, with 16 bases lying between them. Germline V lookup: CDR1 ENHRY, CDR2 SYGVKD. The CDR3, as DNA: TGTGCCACAGGCCTAGACAGCCCGAACACTGAAGCTTTCTTT. It encodes CATGLDSPNTEAFF.

The rearrangement uses TRBV5-1 and TRBJ1-2, with a possible D match to TRBD1 (6 bases). The CDR3 has 12 amino acids. Germline-derived CDR1 and CDR2 are SGHRS and YFSETQ. Trimming pared 3 bases from V and 8 bases from J, leaving 11 bases between. The CDR3 here is CASSSDRFGYTF. DNA of the CDR3: TGCGCCAGCAGCTCCGACAGGTTCGGCTACACCTTC. Based on the CDR3 plus reference TRBV5-1 and TRBJ1-2, the full variable domain is KAGVTQTPRYLIKTRGQQVTLSCSPISGHRSVSWYQQTPGQGLQFLFEYFSETQRNKGNFPGRFSGRQFSNSRSEMNVSTLELGDSALYLCASSSDRFGYTFGSGTRLTVV.

The chain employs TRBV27 and TRBJ1-5; D unresolved. V lost 5 bases and J lost 0, with 8 bases in between. The germline V gene encodes CDR1 MNHEY and CDR2 SMNVEV (reference sequence). CDR3 length: 14 residues. CDR3 sequence (DNA): TGTGCCAGCAGTAGAGGAAATAGCAATCAGCCCCAGCATTTT. It codes for CASSRGNSNQPQHF.

This clone occurred once. The V call is TRBV10-3, the J call TRBJ2-1, with a possible D match to TRBD1 (5 bases). The germline gives CDR1 ENHRY, CDR2 SYGVKD. Trimming shortened V by 7 bases and J by 0 bases, and 13 bases separated the two germline ends. The CDR3 is made up of 15 amino acids. This chain's CDR3 is CAINQGISSYNEQFF. CDR3 bases: TGTGCCATCAATCAGGGAATAAGCTCCTACAATGAGCAGTTCTTC.

This clone was counted only a few times. This chain uses TRBV7-9 with TRBJ1-4; D gene ambiguous. Germline loops: CDR1 SEHNR, CDR2 FQNEAQ (reference sequence). V was trimmed by 7 bases and J by 0 bases, leaving 9 bases between them. This CDR3 region has 14 residues. For the CDR3, the DNA is TGTGCCAGCAACCGACTGGCAACTAATGAAAAACTGTTTTTT. It encodes CASNRLATNEKLFF.

CDR3 bases: TGCGCCAGCAGCTTGGTTGAGAGTAGCGGGGGGCCCACCTACGAGCAGTACTTC. It translates to CASSLVESSGGPTYEQYF. The rearrangement uses TRBV5-1 and TRBJ2-7; 10 nucleotides line up with TRBD2. V was clipped by 0 bases and J by 2 bases; unmatched bases: 11. The CDR3 is 18 amino acids. The V gene's germline CDR1 is SGHRS and CDR2 YFSETQ.

The chain employs TRBV29-1 and TRBJ1-2; weak D call: TRBD1 (5 bases). Trimming took 8 bases from V and 0 from J, leaving 13 bases between them. The germline gives CDR1 SQVTM, CDR2 ANQGSEA. The CDR3 has 13 amino acids. CDR3 nucleotides: TGCAGCTCATTGACGGGGGCTAACTATGGCTACACCTTC. It encodes CSSLTGANYGYTF. Looking up the rest from reference TRBV29-1 and TRBJ1-2 gives the full variable domain: SAVISQKPSRDICQRGTSLTIQCQVDSQVTMMFWYRQQPGQSLTLIATANQGSEATYESGFVIDKFPISRPNLTFSTLTVSNMSPEDSSIYLCSSLTGANYGYTFGSGTRLTVV.

The chain has TRBV7-9 and TRBJ1-1; tentative D call: TRBD1 (5 bases). Per germline, CDR1 SEHNR and CDR2 FQNEAQ (reference sequence). This CDR3 comprises 13 residues. Deletions cut 8 bases from V and 11 bases from J, with 21 bases between. CDR3 sequence: CASSLGEARVAFF. The CDR3 region has the DNA TGTGCCAGCTCTTTAGGAGAGGCCAGGGTTGCTTTCTTT.